The clone carrying this TCR beta chain was observed at least ten times. The data were taken from a study of T-cell reconstitution after alpha-beta-depleted transplantation in children. Preparation of the TCRbeta library was carried out with unique molecular identifiers. TCRdb independently ran MiXCR on the PCR reads; one entry per CDR3 protein. The sample yields about 340,000 distinct CDR3 sequences, 10% to 15% seen once. Trimming left V 0 bases short and J 5 bases short, with 7 bases between. Germline CDR1 is ENHRY and CDR2 is SYGVKD. CDR3 length equals 13 residues. The sequence derives from a human donor who donated a stem cell graft to a child with Fanconi anemia. The chain has TRBV10-3 and TRBJ1-1; D uncertain. The source was PBMCs, collected from the stem cell graft. The CDR3 spells CAISESWATEAFF. The CDR3 nucleotides read TGTGCCATCAGTGAGTCGTGGGCTACTGAAGCTTTCTTT.